This TCR beta chain appears in the sequencing data of a study of blood T cell repertoires in COVID-19. For the study at large: The United States, Italy and Spain were the sources of the acute and convalescent COVID-19 samples. PBMCs, B-cell-depleted T cells, or T cells provided the cDNA or gDNA that made up the material.

Germline V gene data show CDR1 as MNHEY and CDR2 as SVGAGI. The CDR3 is 14 amino acids. The germline V and J ends were trimmed by 4 bases and 0 bases, with 10 bases remaining between them. Authors' analysis steps: Researchers report that nucleated cell counts were estimated from reference gene primer amplification. Only in-frame clones appear in the TCRdb table, and some are missing; sequencing was by immunoSEQ multiplex PCR. V and J calls and clone size are given by that table; D and trimming were obtained from the DNA. The data show approximately 62,000 clones, about 81% seen once. This rearrangement joins TRBV6-5 to TRBJ2-7, with D uncertain. This receptor was taken from an elderly man with acute or convalescent COVID-19. Sequenced: peripheral blood. The CDR3 region is CASSSRASSYEQYF. The CDR3 DNA is TGTGCCAGCAGTTCTCGAGCGTCCTCCTACGAGCAGTACTTC.